Detailed here is one TCR beta chain. Its matching antigen is unknown. Measured with immunoSEQ multiplex PCR; TCRdb has only the in-frame clones, and not every one. The table has around 68,000 clones, roughly 84% seen once. The entry originates in a study of OX40 agonist ivuxolimab in advanced cancers. Study-wide background: Hepatocellular carcinoma, melanoma, renal cell or head and neck cancer affected the dose-escalation patients.

Study-level findings and limits: Patients with a partial response at 0.1-3.0 mg/kg had among the lowest clonal expansion.

CDR1 LNHDA and CDR2 SQIVND come from the germline V gene (reference sequence). CDR3 size: 15 residues. After removal of 10 bases from V and 2 bases from J, the junction contained 8 bases not matched to a gene. Samples were taken at baseline and on day 1 of cycles 4 and 7. The sample here was CD4+ or CD8+ T cells sorted from blood, taken in a trial of the OX40 agonist ivuxolimab. This clonotype was obtained from an adult with an advanced solid tumor such as melanoma, head and neck, liver or kidney cancer. This chain connects TRBV19 to TRBJ1-2; TRBD1 matches 12 bases. The CDR3 region has the DNA TGTGCCACCCGCCCCGGGACAGGGGGCAACTATGGCTACACCTTC. It yields the protein CATRPGTGGNYGYTF.